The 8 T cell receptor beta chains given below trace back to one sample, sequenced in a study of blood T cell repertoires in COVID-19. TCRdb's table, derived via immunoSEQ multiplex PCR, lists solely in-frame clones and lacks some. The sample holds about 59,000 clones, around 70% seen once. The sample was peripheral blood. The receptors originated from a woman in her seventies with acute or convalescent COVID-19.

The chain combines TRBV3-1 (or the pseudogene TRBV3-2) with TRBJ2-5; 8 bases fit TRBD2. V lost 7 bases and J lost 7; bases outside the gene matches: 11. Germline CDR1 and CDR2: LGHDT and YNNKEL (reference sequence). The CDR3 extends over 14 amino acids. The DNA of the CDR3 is TGTGCCAGCACCCCCGGGGGGGGTCTTGGGACCCAGTACTTC. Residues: CASTPGGGLGTQYF.

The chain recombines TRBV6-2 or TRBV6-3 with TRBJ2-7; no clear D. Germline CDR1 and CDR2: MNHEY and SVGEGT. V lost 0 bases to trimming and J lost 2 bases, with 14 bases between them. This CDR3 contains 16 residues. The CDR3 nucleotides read TGTGCCAGCAGTTACTCGAGTTCCAGGATAGCCTACGAGCAGTACTTC. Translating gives CASSYSSSRIAYEQYF.

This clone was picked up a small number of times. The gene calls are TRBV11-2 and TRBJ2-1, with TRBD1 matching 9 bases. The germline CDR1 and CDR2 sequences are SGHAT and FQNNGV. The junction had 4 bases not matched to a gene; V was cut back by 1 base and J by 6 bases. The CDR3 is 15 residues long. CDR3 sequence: CASSLGQGVINEQFF. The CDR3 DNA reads TGTGCCAGCAGCTTAGGACAGGGGGTAATCAATGAGCAGTTCTTC.

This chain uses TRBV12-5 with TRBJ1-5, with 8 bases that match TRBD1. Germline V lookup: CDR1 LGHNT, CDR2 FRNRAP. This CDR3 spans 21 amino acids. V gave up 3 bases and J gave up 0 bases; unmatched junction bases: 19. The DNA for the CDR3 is TGTGCTAGTGGTTTAACCAGGGGGCCTCCATACTCCCCTTATAGCAATCAGCCCCAGCATTTT. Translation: CASGLTRGPPYSPYSNQPQHF.

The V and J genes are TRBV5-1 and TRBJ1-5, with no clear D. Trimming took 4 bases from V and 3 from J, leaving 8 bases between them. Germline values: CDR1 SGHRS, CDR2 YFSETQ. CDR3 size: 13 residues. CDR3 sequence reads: CASSLSLNQPQHF. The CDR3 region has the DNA TGCGCCAGCAGCCTATCTCTCAATCAGCCCCAGCATTTT.

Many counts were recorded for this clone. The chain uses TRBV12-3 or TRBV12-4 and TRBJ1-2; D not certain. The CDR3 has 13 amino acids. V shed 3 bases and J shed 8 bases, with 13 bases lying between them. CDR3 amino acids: CASSLGEVGGYTF. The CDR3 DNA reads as TGTGCCAGCAGTTTGGGAGAGGTGGGAGGCTACACCTTC.

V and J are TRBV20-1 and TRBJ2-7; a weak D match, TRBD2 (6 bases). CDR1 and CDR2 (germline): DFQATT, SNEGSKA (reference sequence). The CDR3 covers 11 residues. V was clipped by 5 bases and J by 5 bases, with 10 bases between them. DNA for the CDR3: TGCAGTGCTGGGAGGACTCACGAGCAGTACGTC. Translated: CSAGRTHEQYV.

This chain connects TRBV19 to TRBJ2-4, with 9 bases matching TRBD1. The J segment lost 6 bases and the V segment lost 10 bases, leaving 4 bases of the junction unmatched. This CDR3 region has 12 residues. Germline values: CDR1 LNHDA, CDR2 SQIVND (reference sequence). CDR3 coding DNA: TGTGCCACTAGGGACAGGGTAAACATTCAGTACTTC. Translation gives CATRDRVNIQYF.